The clone carrying this TCR beta chain was found once. The data are from a study of beta chain features in type 1 diabetes. V was clipped by 1 base and J by 10 bases, with 15 bases between them. Germline CDR1 SGDLS, CDR2 YYNGEE. The CDR3 sequence is 15 residues long. As every portion of the isolated RNA was reverse transcribed, the sequencing read expressed TCRB transcripts. Generated by immunoSEQ multiplex PCR, the TCRdb table keeps only in-frame clones and is missing some. The sample shows some 150,000 clones, 11% of them seen only once. The genes are TRBV9 and TRBJ1-6; a possible D gene is TRBD1 (5 bases). This sequence originates from a man aged 18 to 35 in good health. Sequencing was carried out using central memory CD4+ T cells from blood. CDR3 coding DNA: TGTGCCAGCAGCGTACGGGCAGGGTTAGGATCACCCCTCCACTTT. It translates to CASSVRAGLGSPLHF.